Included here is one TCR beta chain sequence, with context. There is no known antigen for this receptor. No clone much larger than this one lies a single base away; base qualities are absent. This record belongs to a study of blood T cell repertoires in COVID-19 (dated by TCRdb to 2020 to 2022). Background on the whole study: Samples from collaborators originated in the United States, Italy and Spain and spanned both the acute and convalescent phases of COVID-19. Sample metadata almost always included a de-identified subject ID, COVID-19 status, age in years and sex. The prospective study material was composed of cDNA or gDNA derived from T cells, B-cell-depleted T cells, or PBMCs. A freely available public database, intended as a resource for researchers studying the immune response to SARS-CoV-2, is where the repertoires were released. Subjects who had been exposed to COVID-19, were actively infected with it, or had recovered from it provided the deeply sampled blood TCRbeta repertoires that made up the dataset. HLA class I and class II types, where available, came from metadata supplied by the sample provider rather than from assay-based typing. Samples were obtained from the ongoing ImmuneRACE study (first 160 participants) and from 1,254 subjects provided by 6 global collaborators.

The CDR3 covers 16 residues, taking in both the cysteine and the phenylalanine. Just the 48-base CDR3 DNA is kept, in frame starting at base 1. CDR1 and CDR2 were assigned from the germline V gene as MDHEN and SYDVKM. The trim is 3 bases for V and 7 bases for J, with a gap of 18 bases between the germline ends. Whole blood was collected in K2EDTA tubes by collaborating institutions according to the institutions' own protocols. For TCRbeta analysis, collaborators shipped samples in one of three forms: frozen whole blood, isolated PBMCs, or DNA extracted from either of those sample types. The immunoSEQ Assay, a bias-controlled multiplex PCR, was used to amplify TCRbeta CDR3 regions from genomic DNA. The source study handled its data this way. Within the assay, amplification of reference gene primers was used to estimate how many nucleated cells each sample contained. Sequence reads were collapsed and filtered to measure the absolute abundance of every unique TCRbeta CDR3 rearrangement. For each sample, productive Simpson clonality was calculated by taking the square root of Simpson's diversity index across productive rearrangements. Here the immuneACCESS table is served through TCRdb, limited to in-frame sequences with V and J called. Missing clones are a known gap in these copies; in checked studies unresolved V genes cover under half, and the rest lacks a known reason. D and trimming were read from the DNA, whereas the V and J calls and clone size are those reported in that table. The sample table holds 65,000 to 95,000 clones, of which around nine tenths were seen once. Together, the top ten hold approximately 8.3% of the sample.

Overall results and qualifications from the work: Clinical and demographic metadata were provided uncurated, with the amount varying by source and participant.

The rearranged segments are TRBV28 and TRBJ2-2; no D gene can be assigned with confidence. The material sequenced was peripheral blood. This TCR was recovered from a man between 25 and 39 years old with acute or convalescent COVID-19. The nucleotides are TGTGCCAGCAGTTTTATCGGGTCCTCTACTCACGGGGAGCTGTTTTTT. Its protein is CASSFIGSSTHGELFF.